This T cell receptor beta chain emerged from a study of CD8 T cells in Susac syndrome. The multiple sclerosis controls consisted of treatment-naive patients with relapsing-remitting disease, either stable or active. While CD8+ and CD4+ T cells were isolated negatively, TEMRA cells were enriched by FACS. RNA in amounts of roughly 0.5 to 1 ug was reverse transcribed with random hexamers. By means of immunoSEQ multiplex PCR, TCR beta CDR3 spanning 54 Vbeta and 13 Jbeta underwent amplification. MiXCR, run by TCRdb on the immunoSEQ multiplex PCR reads, gives a single entry per CDR3 protein. The sample has about 130,000 distinct CDR3 sequences; approximately 93% are singletons. Sequencing was carried out using CD8+ T cells from PBMCs. The clonotype originates from a human donor with multiple sclerosis.

CDR3 DNA: TGCGCCAGCAGCCAAGATCATCTCTCCGTAAGCACAGATACGCAGTATTTT. It encodes CASSQDHLSVSTDTQYF. The gene calls are TRBV4-1 and TRBJ2-3, with no clear D. The CDR3 is 17 amino acids. The germline V and J ends were trimmed by 0 bases and 0 bases, with 13 bases remaining between them. Germline CDR1 MGHRA, CDR2 YSYEKL.